This T cell receptor (beta chain) was obtained from a study of T cell responses to AZD1222 COVID-19 vaccine. Notes on the study in general: Donors skewed white British and female; clonal diversity was possibly underestimated. Among AZD1222 vaccinees, only five or six were seropositive at baseline. Per reports, nearly half of all spike-specific TCRs target regions that are unmutated in variants. Across spike, vaccine-associated CD4 TCRs were found, dominant at 160-218 and 743-854.

Clones were read by immunoSEQ multiplex PCR, and TCRdb kept only the in-frame ones, dropping some. There are 150,000 to 200,000 clones in the sample; roughly 86% occur only once, and more than 5% lies in the top ten. On this clone: Its antigen is undetermined.

This material consisted of peripheral blood, taken on day 0 of AZD1222 vaccination. This receptor was taken from an adult in good health.

The chain's CDR3 is CASSPSGPLGAFF. CDR3 DNA: TGTGCCAGCAGTCCTTCGGGGCCCCTGGGGGCTTTCTTT. The rearrangement links TRBV6-4 to TRBJ1-1, with a possible D match to TRBD1 (5 bases). Per germline, CDR1 MRHNA and CDR2 SNTAGT. The CDR3 is made up of 13 amino acids. The V end was cut by 5 bases, the J end by 11 bases, with 18 bases between.